This TCR beta chain was documented in a study of lymphopenia after photon versus proton radiotherapy. Germline V gene sequence: CDR1 MNHEY, CDR2 SVGAGI. CDR3 size: 11 residues. V was shortened by 5 bases and J by 5 bases, with 6 bases between the two germline ends. Using immunoSEQ multiplex PCR, the repertoire was profiled, and TCRdb retains in-frame clones only, with some absent. The sample shows roughly 12,000 clones, about 87% of them seen only once. Of note for this clone: Its antigen is not identified.

The study's findings and limits: After lymphocyte nadir, photon-treated repertoires showed oligoclonal expansion, especially CD8+ Temra. Photon-treated patients lost naive T cells and TCR diversity; proton-treated stayed stable. Only patients who died were analyzed for survival; proton advantage is unproven.

This sequence was found in a man in his sixties with pancreatic cancer. Here the sequenced sample was peripheral blood, taken from a patient treated with photon-based radiotherapy. J is TRBJ1-1 and V is TRBV6-5; TRBD1 is a possible D gene (6 bases). CDR3 bases: TGTGCCAGCAGTCAGGGGACTGAAGCTTTCTTT. Encoded protein: CASSQGTEAFF.